This T cell receptor beta chain was recovered during a study of shared clonotypes between healthy human individuals. Looking at the study overall: CD4 naive cells filled three plates per donor, CD4 memory three, CD8 naive two and CD8 memory one.

Some clones are missing from TCRdb's copy, which holds only in-frame ones; the method was immunoSEQ multiplex PCR. This sample has roughly 1,600,000 clones, with approximately 98.5% found just once. The CDR3 contains 15 residues. V was clipped by 0 bases and J by 0 bases, with 10 bases between them. Germline V gene data show CDR1 as SGHDT and CDR2 as YYEEEE. The sample was naive CD4+ T cells sorted from blood. As for subset: CD45RA+ positively selected. The receptor comes from a man aged 25 to 45 in good health. The chain joins TRBV5-6 to TRBJ2-7; weak D call: TRBD2 (5 bases). The CDR3 sequence is CASSLDYRDSYEQYF. Here the CDR3 DNA reads TGTGCCAGCAGCTTGGATTACCGGGACTCCTACGAGCAGTACTTC.